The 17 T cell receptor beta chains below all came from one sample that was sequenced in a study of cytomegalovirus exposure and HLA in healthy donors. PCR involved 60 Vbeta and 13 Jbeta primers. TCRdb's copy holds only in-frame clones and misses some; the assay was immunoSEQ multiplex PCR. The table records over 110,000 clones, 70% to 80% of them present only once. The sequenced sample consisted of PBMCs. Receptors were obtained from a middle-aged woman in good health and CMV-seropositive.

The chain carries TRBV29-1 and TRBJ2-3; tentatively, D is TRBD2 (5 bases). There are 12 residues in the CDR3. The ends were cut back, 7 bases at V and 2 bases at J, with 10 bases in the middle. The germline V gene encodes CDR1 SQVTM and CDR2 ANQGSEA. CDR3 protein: CSGSGNTDTQYF. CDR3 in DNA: TGCAGCGGCAGCGGCAACACAGATACGCAGTATTTT.

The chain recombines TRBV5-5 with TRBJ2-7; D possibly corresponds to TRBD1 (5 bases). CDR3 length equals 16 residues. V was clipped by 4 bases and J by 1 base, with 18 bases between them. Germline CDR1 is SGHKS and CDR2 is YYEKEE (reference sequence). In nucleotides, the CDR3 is TGTGCCAGCAGCGCTTCGTTAATGTCAGGGTCCTACGAGCAGTACTTC. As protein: CASSASLMSGSYEQYF.

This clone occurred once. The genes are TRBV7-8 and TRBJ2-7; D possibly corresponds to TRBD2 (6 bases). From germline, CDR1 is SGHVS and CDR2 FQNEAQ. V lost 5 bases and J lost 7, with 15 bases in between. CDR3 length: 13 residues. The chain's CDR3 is CASSRDSPGEQYF. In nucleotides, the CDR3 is TGTGCCAGCAGCAGGGACTCCCCGGGAGAGCAGTACTTC.

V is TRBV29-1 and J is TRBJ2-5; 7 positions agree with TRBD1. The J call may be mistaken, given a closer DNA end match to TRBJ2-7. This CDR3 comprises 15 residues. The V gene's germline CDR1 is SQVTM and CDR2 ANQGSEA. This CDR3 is CSVAPRTGLAYEQYF. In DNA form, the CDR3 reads TGCAGCGTTGCCCCTCGGACAGGCCTTGCCTACGAGCAGTACTTC.

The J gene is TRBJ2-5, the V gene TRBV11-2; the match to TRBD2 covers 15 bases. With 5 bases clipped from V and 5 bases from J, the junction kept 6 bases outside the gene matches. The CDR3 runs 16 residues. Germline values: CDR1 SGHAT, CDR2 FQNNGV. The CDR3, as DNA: TGTGCCAGCAGCCCGGGGGGGACTAGCGGGAGGGAGACCCAGTACTTC. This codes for CASSPGGTSGRETQYF.

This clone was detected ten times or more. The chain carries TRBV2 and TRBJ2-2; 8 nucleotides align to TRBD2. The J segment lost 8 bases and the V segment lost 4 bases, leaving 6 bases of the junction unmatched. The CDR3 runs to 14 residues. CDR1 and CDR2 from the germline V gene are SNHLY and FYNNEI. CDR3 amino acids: CASSVTGGPGELFF. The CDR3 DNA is TGTGCCAGCAGTGTGACGGGAGGGCCAGGGGAGCTGTTTTTT.

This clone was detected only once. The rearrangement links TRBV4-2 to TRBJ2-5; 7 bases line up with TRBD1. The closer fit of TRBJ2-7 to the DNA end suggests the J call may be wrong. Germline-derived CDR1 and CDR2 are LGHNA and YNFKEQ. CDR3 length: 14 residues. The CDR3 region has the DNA TGTGCCAGCAGCCAAGCGTGGGGACAGTACGAGCAGTACTTC. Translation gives CASSQAWGQYEQYF.

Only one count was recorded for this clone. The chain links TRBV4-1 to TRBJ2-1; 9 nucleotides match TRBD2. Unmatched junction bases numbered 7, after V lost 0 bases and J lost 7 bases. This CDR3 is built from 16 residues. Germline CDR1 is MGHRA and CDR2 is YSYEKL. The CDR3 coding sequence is TGCGCCAGCAGCCAAGACGCTAGCGGGACTACGAATGAGCAGTTCTTC. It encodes CASSQDASGTTNEQFF.

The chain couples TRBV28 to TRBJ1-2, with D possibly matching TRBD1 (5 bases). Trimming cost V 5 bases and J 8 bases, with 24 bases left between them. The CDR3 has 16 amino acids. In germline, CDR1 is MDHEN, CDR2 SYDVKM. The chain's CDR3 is CASSPRTSEPLGGYTF. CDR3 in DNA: TGTGCCAGCAGTCCTCGGACATCCGAACCTCTCGGGGGCTACACCTTC.

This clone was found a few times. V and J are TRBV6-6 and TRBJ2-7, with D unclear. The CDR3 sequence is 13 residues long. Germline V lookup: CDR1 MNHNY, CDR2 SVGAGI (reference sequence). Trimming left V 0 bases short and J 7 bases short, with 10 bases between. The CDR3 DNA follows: TGTGCCAGCAGTTACTCGAGGTCATTGGAGCAGTACTTC. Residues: CASSYSRSLEQYF.

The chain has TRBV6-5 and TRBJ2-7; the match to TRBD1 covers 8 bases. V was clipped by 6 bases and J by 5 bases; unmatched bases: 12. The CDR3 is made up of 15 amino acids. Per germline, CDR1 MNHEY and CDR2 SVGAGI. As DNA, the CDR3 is TGTGCCAGCAGCCTACGACAGGGGAGTGTTGACGAGCAGTACTTC. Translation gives CASSLRQGSVDEQYF.

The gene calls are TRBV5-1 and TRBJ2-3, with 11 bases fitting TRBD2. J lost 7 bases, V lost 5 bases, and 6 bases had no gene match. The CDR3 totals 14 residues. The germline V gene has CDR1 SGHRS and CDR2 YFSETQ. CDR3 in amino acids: CASSIAGGINTQYF. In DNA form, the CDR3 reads TGCGCCAGCAGTATAGCGGGAGGGATAAATACGCAGTATTTT.

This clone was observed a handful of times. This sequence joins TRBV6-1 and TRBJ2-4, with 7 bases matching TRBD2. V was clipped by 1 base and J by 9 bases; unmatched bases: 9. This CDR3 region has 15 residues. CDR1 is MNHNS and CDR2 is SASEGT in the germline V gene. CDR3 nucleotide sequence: TGTGCCAGCAGTGAAGGGGGGGGAGGGAGGGCCATTCAGTACTTC. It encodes CASSEGGGGRAIQYF.

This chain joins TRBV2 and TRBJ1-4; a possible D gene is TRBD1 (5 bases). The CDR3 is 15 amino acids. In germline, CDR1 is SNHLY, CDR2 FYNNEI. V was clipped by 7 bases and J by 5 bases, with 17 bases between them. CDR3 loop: CASKGLGQVNEKLFF. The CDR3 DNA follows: TGTGCCAGCAAGGGTCTTGGACAAGTGAATGAAAAACTGTTTTTT.

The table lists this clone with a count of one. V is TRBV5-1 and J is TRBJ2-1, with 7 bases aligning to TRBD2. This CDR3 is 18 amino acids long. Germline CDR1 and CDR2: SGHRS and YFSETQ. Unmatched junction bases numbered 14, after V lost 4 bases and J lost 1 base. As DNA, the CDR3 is TGCGCCAGCAGCCGAGGCCTAGCGGCCCTTATATCCTACAATGAGCAGTTCTTC. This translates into CASSRGLAALISYNEQFF.

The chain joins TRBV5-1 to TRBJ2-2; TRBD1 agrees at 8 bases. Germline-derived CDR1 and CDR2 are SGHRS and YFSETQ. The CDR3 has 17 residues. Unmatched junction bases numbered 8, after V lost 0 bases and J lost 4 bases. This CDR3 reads CASSLAIGQGGTGELFF. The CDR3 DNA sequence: TGCGCCAGCAGCTTGGCCATTGGACAGGGAGGCACCGGGGAGCTGTTTTTT. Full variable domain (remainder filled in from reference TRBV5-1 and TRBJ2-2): KAGVTQTPRYLIKTRGQQVTLSCSPISGHRSVSWYQQTPGQGLQFLFEYFSETQRNKGNFPGRFSGRQFSNSRSEMNVSTLELGDSALYLCASSLAIGQGGTGELFFGEGSRLTVL.

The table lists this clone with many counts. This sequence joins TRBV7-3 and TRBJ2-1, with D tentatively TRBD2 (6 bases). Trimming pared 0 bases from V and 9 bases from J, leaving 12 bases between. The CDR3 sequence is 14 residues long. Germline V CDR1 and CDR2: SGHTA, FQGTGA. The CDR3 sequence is CASSLTWGDGEQFF. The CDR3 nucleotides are TGTGCCAGCAGCTTAACGTGGGGGGATGGTGAGCAGTTCTTC.